The 29 T cell receptor beta chains below were found in one sample sequenced in a study of shared clonotypes between healthy human individuals. Libraries were prepared by immunoSEQ multiplex PCR; TCRdb keeps only in-frame clonotypes and omits some of them. The sample records roughly 760,000 clones, roughly 70% being singletons. The source material was memory CD4+ T cells sorted from blood. The subset was: CD45RA-negative fraction. These receptor sequences come from a woman between 25 and 40 years old in good health.

The chain's CDR3 is CASSRFGTNEKLFF. In DNA, the CDR3 is TGTGCCAGTAGTAGGTTCGGGACTAATGAAAAACTGTTTTTT. The chain recombines TRBV19 with TRBJ1-4; D remains ambiguous. V gave up 4 bases and J gave up 2 bases, with 8 bases separating them. Germline V gives CDR1 LNHDA, CDR2 SQIVND (reference sequence). The CDR3 runs to 14 residues.

The rearrangement joins TRBV27 to TRBJ2-5, with 9 bases fitting TRBD1. With 4 bases clipped from V and 4 bases from J, the junction kept 7 bases outside the gene matches. The CDR3 runs to 15 residues. Germline CDR1 MNHEY, CDR2 SMNVEV (reference sequence). The CDR3 sequence: CASSSPTGGSETQYF. The CDR3 DNA reads as TGTGCCAGCAGTTCACCCACAGGGGGCTCAGAGACCCAGTACTTC.

V and J are TRBV27 and TRBJ1-4; 9 bases line up with TRBD1. CDR3 length: 17 amino acids. Germline CDR1 and CDR2: MNHEY and SMNVEV (reference sequence). With 6 bases clipped from V and 7 bases from J, the junction kept 15 bases outside the gene matches. CDR3 region: CASSPGDRAGLGEKLFF. Here the CDR3 DNA reads TGTGCCAGCAGCCCCGGGGACAGGGCCGGTCTCGGTGAAAAACTGTTTTTT.

The table lists this clone with a few counts. The rearrangement joins TRBV13 to TRBJ2-1; tentatively, D is TRBD2 (6 bases). V shed 0 bases and J shed 7 bases, with 16 bases lying between them. There are 16 residues in the CDR3. From germline, CDR1 is PRHDT and CDR2 FYEKMQ (reference sequence). The CDR3 protein is CASSLGIFGGRNEQFF. CDR3 DNA sequence: TGTGCCAGCAGCTTAGGTATTTTCGGGGGACGGAATGAGCAGTTCTTC.

The rearrangement joins TRBV28 to TRBJ2-3, with 7 bases fitting TRBD2. The CDR3 consists of 13 residues. The germline gives CDR1 MDHEN, CDR2 SYDVKM. The junction had 3 bases not matched to a gene; V was cut back by 8 bases and J by 1 base. The CDR3 bases are TGTGCCAGCTTGGGGGGGGGCACAGATACGCAGTATTTT. It encodes CASLGGGTDTQYF.

V gene TRBV6-1 combines with J gene TRBJ2-3; a weak D match, TRBD2 (5 bases). CDR3 length equals 14 residues. Between the trimmed V and J ends, which lost 3 bases and 4 bases, there was a span of 11 bases. The germline gives CDR1 MNHNS, CDR2 SASEGT. The CDR3 DNA sequence: TGTGCCAGCAGTGAGTCTCTAGCAGCAGATACGCAGTATTTT. It encodes CASSESLAADTQYF.

The rearrangement joins TRBV27 to TRBJ1-5, with D unclear. This CDR3 is built from 15 residues. Germline V gene sequence: CDR1 MNHEY, CDR2 SMNVEV (reference sequence). V was cut by 5 bases and J by 4 bases, with 15 bases left in between. The CDR3 protein is CASSTRGADNQPQHF. The CDR3 nucleotides read TGTGCCAGCAGTACCCGTGGCGCAGATAATCAGCCCCAGCATTTT.

The V and J genes are TRBV30 and TRBJ2-3, with 13 bases aligning to TRBD2. The CDR3 spans 16 residues. The junction had 8 bases not matched to a gene; V was cut back by 2 bases and J by 6 bases. Germline values: CDR1 GTSNPN, CDR2 SVGIG (reference sequence). The CDR3 is CAWSSLAGGPSDTQYF. The CDR3 coding sequence is TGTGCCTGGAGTTCACTAGCGGGAGGGCCTTCGGATACGCAGTATTTT.

The CDR3 here is CASRKEGFTDTQYF. The CDR3 DNA reads as TGTGCCAGTAGAAAAGAGGGGTTCACAGATACGCAGTATTTT. This rearrangement joins TRBV19 to TRBJ2-3, with D perhaps being TRBD1 or TRBD2 (5 bases each). In germline, CDR1 is LNHDA, CDR2 SQIVND (reference sequence). The CDR3 is 14 residues long. Trimming took off 6 bases at V and 2 bases at J, with 12 bases between the two ends.

This rearrangement joins TRBV27 to TRBJ2-5, with 8 bases matching TRBD2. The CDR3 length is 14 residues. V lost 9 bases to trimming and J lost 2 bases; unmatched junction nucleotides: 8. Germline-derived CDR1 and CDR2 are MNHEY and SMNVEV (reference sequence). Here the CDR3 reads CASSGGATQETQYF. The CDR3 DNA sequence: TGTGCCAGTTCGGGGGGGGCTACTCAAGAGACCCAGTACTTC.

The chain uses TRBV30 and TRBJ2-5; D may be TRBD2 (5 bases). Germline V gene data show CDR1 as GTSNPN and CDR2 as SVGIG (reference sequence). Trimming stripped 1 base from V and 10 bases from J, with 7 bases between. The CDR3 runs 10 residues. The CDR3 sequence: CAWSGRDQYF. Written as DNA, the CDR3 is TGTGCCTGGAGTGGTCGGGACCAGTACTTC.

V is TRBV11-2 and J is TRBJ2-3, with 14 bases aligning to TRBD2. CDR3 length: 16 amino acids. Losses at the gene ends were 5 bases for V and 5 bases for J; bases not matched to a gene: 6. CDR1 is SGHAT, CDR2 FQNNGV, per germline. CDR3 sequence reads: CASSQGLAGAGDTQYF. The CDR3 nucleotides read TGTGCCAGCAGCCAGGGACTAGCGGGAGCGGGAGATACGCAGTATTTT. Supplemented by reference TRBV11-2 and TRBJ2-3, the full variable domain reads EAGVAQSPRYKIIEKRQSVAFWCNPISGHATLYWYQQILGQGPKLLIQFQNNGVVDDSQLPKDRFSAERLKGVDSTLKIQPAKLEDSAVYLCASSQGLAGAGDTQYFGPGTRLTVL.

The gene calls are TRBV2 and TRBJ2-3; D remains unclear. Trimming left V 7 bases short and J 5 bases short, with 13 bases between. This CDR3 has 13 residues. Germline loops: CDR1 SNHLY, CDR2 FYNNEI. The CDR3: CASIVSEEDTQYF. CDR3 in DNA: TGTGCCAGCATAGTTTCAGAAGAAGATACGCAGTATTTT.

The J gene is TRBJ1-5, the V gene TRBV19, with D possibly TRBD1 on 5 matching bases. CDR3 size: 14 residues. Germline V gives CDR1 LNHDA, CDR2 SQIVND (reference sequence). Trimming cost V 5 bases and J 6 bases, with 14 bases left between them. In nucleotides, the CDR3 is TGTGCCAGTAGTTTAAACGGGGCCCGTCAGCCCCAGCATTTT. Encoded protein: CASSLNGARQPQHF. Filled out from reference TRBV19 and TRBJ1-5, the complete variable domain reads DGGITQSPKYLFRKEGQNVTLSCEQNLNHDAMYWYRQDPGQGLRLIYYSQIVNDFQKGDIAEGYSVSREKKESFPLTVTSAQKNPTAFYLCASSLNGARQPQHFGDGTRLSIL.

V gene TRBV7-2 combines with J gene TRBJ2-2; 10 bases match TRBD2. The V segment lost 4 bases and the J segment 4 bases; nucleotides outside the gene matches: 3. Germline CDR1 reads SGHTA; CDR2 reads FQGNSA. CDR3 length: 15 residues. CDR3 region: CASSSGLAVTGELFF. The CDR3 region has the DNA TGTGCCAGCAGCTCCGGACTAGCGGTCACCGGGGAGCTGTTTTTT.

J is TRBJ1-6 and V is TRBV28, with D unclear. Deletions cut 5 bases from V and 4 bases from J, with 6 bases between. The CDR3 length is 13 residues. Germline V gene lookup returns CDR1 MDHEN and CDR2 SYDVKM. CDR3: CASSPIYNSPLHF. The CDR3, as DNA: TGTGCCAGCAGTCCAATTTATAATTCACCCCTCCACTTT. Variable domain in full (rest from reference TRBV28 and TRBJ1-6): DVKVTQSSRYLVKRTGEKVFLECVQDMDHENMFWYRQDPGLGLRLIYFSYDVKMKEKGDIPEGYSVSREKKERFSLILESASTNQTSMYLCASSPIYNSPLHFGNGTRLTVT.

The chain couples TRBV6-5 to TRBJ2-7; a possible D gene is TRBD1 (7 bases). V was pared by 6 bases and J by 4 bases, with 13 bases between. This CDR3 is built from 13 residues. Germline values: CDR1 MNHEY, CDR2 SVGAGI. CDR3 loop: CASSHRGGYEQYF. DNA of the CDR3: TGTGCCAGCAGCCACAGGGGAGGTTACGAGCAGTACTTC.

The rearrangement uses TRBV5-1 and TRBJ2-1; D perhaps matches TRBD2 (5 bases). V lost 1 base, J lost 8 bases, and 10 bases lay in between. This CDR3 region has 13 residues. Germline V gene sequence: CDR1 SGHRS, CDR2 YFSETQ. The CDR3 spells CASSLSEGYEQFF. In nucleotides, the CDR3 is TGCGCCAGCAGCTTGTCTGAGGGCTATGAGCAGTTCTTC. The variable domain in full, with the rest retrieved from reference TRBV5-1 and TRBJ2-1, is KAGVTQTPRYLIKTRGQQVTLSCSPISGHRSVSWYQQTPGQGLQFLFEYFSETQRNKGNFPGRFSGRQFSNSRSEMNVSTLELGDSALYLCASSLSEGYEQFFGPGTRLTVL.

The chain has TRBV11-1 and TRBJ2-5, with a possible D match to TRBD2 (5 bases). Germline lookup yields CDR1 SGHAT and CDR2 FQDESV (reference sequence). V was trimmed by 1 base and J by 9 bases, leaving 15 bases between them. There are 14 residues in the CDR3. CDR3 DNA: TGTGCCAGCAGCTTAGGAGGGTCAAATCGGGCCCAGTACTTC. It yields the protein CASSLGGSNRAQYF.

The V call is TRBV28, the J call TRBJ1-1; a weak D match, TRBD1 (5 bases). V shed 6 bases and J shed 5 bases, with 19 bases lying between them. Germline V lookup: CDR1 MDHEN, CDR2 SYDVKM. The CDR3 totals 15 residues. This CDR3 is CASSPPGPRRTEAFF. Written as DNA, the CDR3 is TGTGCCAGCAGCCCTCCGGGACCCCGCCGTACTGAAGCTTTCTTT.

CDR3 DNA: TGTGCCACCAGCAGAGGAGTCCGGGACAGGGGACCCAACGGCTACGAGCAGTACTTC. As protein: CATSRGVRDRGPNGYEQYF. The chain employs TRBV15 and TRBJ2-7; 10 nucleotides agree with TRBD1. Unmatched junction bases numbered 15, after V lost 1 base and J lost 3 bases. CDR1 LNHNV and CDR2 YYDKDF come from the germline V gene (reference sequence). This CDR3 has 19 residues. Drawing the rest from reference TRBV15 and TRBJ2-7, the complete variable domain is DAMVIQNPRYQVTQFGKPVTLSCSQTLNHNVMYWYQQKSSQAPKLLFHYYDKDFNNEADTPDNFQSRRPNTSFCFLDIRSPGLGDTAMYLCATSRGVRDRGPNGYEQYFGPGTRLTVT.

The chain couples TRBV18 to TRBJ2-2, with TRBD1 matching over 7 bases. After removal of 3 bases from V and 4 bases from J, the junction contained 8 bases not matched to a gene. The CDR3 runs to 16 residues. Germline V gene lookup returns CDR1 KGHSH and CDR2 LQKENI. CDR3 sequence reads: CASSPSGQAGTGELFF. The CDR3 DNA sequence: TGTGCCAGCTCACCTTCCGGACAGGCTGGCACCGGGGAGCTGTTTTTT.

The sample holds a few counts of this clone. The DNA of the CDR3 is TGCAGTGCAAATAAGCGAGATACGCAGTATTTT. Its protein product is CSANKRDTQYF. V gene TRBV20-1 combines with J gene TRBJ2-3; D not resolved. The CDR3 has 11 amino acids. V lost 6 bases and J lost 5, with 9 bases in between. CDR1 and CDR2 from the germline V gene are DFQATT and SNEGSKA (reference sequence).

The V and J genes are TRBV4-1 and TRBJ2-3, with TRBD2 matching 8 bases. CDR1 and CDR2 (germline): MGHRA, YSYEKL. Trimming took 0 bases from V and 3 from J; bases not matched to a gene: 8. The CDR3 contains 17 residues. CDR3 sequence: CASSQDSKASGTDTQYF. Written as DNA, the CDR3 is TGCGCCAGCAGCCAAGATTCGAAGGCTAGCGGGACAGATACGCAGTATTTT.

For the CDR3, the DNA is TGTGCCAGCAGCTTACAAAAGAACACTGAAGCTTTCTTT. It codes for CASSLQKNTEAFF. V and J are TRBV7-6 and TRBJ1-1; D remains unclear. The CDR3 has 13 amino acids. Trimming removed 2 bases at V and 1 base at J, with 5 bases between. CDR1 and CDR2 from the germline V gene are SGHVS and FNYEAQ.

V and J are TRBV18 and TRBJ2-2; D perhaps matches TRBD1 (6 bases). V lost 1 base and J 3 bases, leaving 15 bases between the germline ends. CDR3 length equals 17 residues. Germline loops: CDR1 KGHSH, CDR2 LQKENI. This CDR3 is CASSPLQGSPYTGELFF. The CDR3 bases are TGTGCCAGCTCACCACTACAGGGAAGTCCGTACACCGGGGAGCTGTTTTTT.

The chain joins TRBV6-5 to TRBJ1-2; maybe TRBD1 (5 bases). CDR1 and CDR2 from the germline V gene are MNHEY and SVGAGI. Trimming removed 5 bases from V and 6 bases from J, with 13 bases in between. The CDR3 loop spans 13 amino acids. The CDR3 loop reads CASSRDRLNGYTF. In DNA form, the CDR3 reads TGTGCCAGCAGTCGGGACCGGTTGAATGGCTACACCTTC.

J is TRBJ2-3 and V is TRBV2; 7 positions agree with TRBD2. CDR3 size: 14 residues. V lost 4 bases and J lost 3; bases outside the gene matches: 4. From germline, CDR1 is SNHLY and CDR2 FYNNEI. CDR3 DNA: TGTGCCAGCAGTGCAGGCGGGAGAACAGATACGCAGTATTTT. This encodes CASSAGGRTDTQYF.

This clone appeared a single time. The chain has TRBV28 and TRBJ2-7, with 12 positions matching TRBD1. The CDR3 runs 13 residues. Losses at the gene ends were 6 bases for V and 7 bases for J; bases not matched to a gene: 4. Germline V gene lookup returns CDR1 MDHEN and CDR2 SYDVKM. DNA of the CDR3: TGTGCCAGCAGGGGACAGGGGGCGTGGGAGCAGTACTTC. Its protein product is CASRGQGAWEQYF.